These T cell receptor beta chains were read from a single sample in a study of cytomegalovirus exposure and HLA in healthy donors. Produced via immunoSEQ multiplex PCR; TCRdb's table is partial and in-frame only. This sample has roughly 120,000 clones; more than 75% occur once, and the top ten carry roughly 13%. The sequenced sample consisted of PBMCs. Receptors were obtained from a woman aged 60-75 years in good health and CMV-seropositive. Both conserved end residues are part of each CDR3. D genes are given only for firm matches. Not every row has a clone size; where given, it reads once, few, many or a size class.

-	TRBV5-1	13	-	TRBJ2-3	CASSLAGGDTQYF	TGCGCCAGCAGCTTAGCAGGTGGCGATACGCAGTATTTT
once	TRBV7-2	11	-	TRBJ1-3	CASSTTGTIYF	TGTGCCAGCAGCACAACGGGCACCATATATTTT
-	TRBV28	13	-	TRBJ1-2	CASNIGVLGGYTF	TGTGCCAGCAACATAGGGGTGCTCGGTGGCTACACCTTC
-	TRBV7-2	15	TRBD1	TRBJ2-2	CASKRGQSNTGELFF	TGTGCCAGCAAAAGGGGACAGAGCAACACCGGGGAGCTGTTTTTT
-	TRBV7-9	14	TRBD1	TRBJ2-5	CASSGRDRRETQYF	TGTGCCAGCAGCGGCAGGGACAGGAGGGAGACCCAGTACTTC
-	TRBV2	13	-	TRBJ2-3	CASSEPVTDTQYF	TGTGCCAGCAGTGAACCCGTCACAGATACGCAGTATTTT
-	TRBV4-1	14	-	TRBJ2-7	CASSQLSGAREQYF	TGCGCCAGCAGCCAACTATCAGGGGCCAGGGAGCAGTACTTC
-	TRBV19	13	-	TRBJ1-2	CASSIPDIYGYTF	TGTGCCAGTAGTATCCCCGACATCTATGGCTACACCTTC
-	TRBV5-1	14	TRBD1	TRBJ2-1	CASSLAQGYNEQFF	TGCGCCAGCAGCTTGGCACAGGGGTACAATGAGCAGTTCTTC
-	TRBV9	16	-	TRBJ1-6	CASSVGRVGGNSPLHF	TGTGCCAGCAGCGTAGGTCGCGTAGGGGGTAATTCACCCCTCCACTTT
few	TRBV19	15	TRBD1	TRBJ1-5	CASTLRTGGNQPQHF	TGTGCCAGTACGTTGAGGACAGGCGGCAATCAGCCCCAGCATTTT
-	TRBV5-8	17	TRBD2	TRBJ2-3	CASSNRLAGASADTQYF	TGTGCCAGCAGCAACCGACTAGCGGGGGCTTCCGCAGATACGCAGTATTTT
-	TRBV6-5	14	TRBD2	TRBJ2-7	CASSRTSGGYEQYF	TGTGCCAGCAGCAGGACTAGCGGGGGCTACGAGCAGTACTTC
-	TRBV4-3	15	-	TRBJ1-6	CASSQVISSASPLHF	TGCGCCAGCAGCCAAGTTATCTCGAGTGCTTCACCCCTCCACTTT
-	TRBV4-1	17	TRBD1	TRBJ1-1	CASSQVRDRGTNTEAFF	TGCGCCAGCAGCCAAGTCCGGGACAGGGGGACGAACACTGAAGCTTTCTTT
few	TRBV18	14	TRBD1	TRBJ1-2	CASSPSTGLSGYTF	TGTGCCAGCTCACCGTCGACAGGGTTAAGTGGCTACACCTTC
few	TRBV6-6	13	-	TRBJ2-1	CASRLRVGGWQFF	TGTGCCAGCAGATTAAGAGTTGGGGGGTGGCAGTTCTTC
-	TRBV27	13	-	TRBJ1-1	CASSLRVSTEAFF	TGTGCCAGCAGTTTAAGAGTGTCCACTGAAGCTTTCTTT
few	TRBV12-5	13	-	TRBJ2-7	CASGSDTAYEQYF	TGTGCTAGTGGTTCCGACACCGCCTACGAGCAGTACTTC
-	TRBV21-1	14	-	TRBJ1-1	CASSKVGGDTEAFF	TGTGCCAGCAGCAAAGTAGGGGGGGACACTGAAGCTTTCTTT
-	TRBV5-1	14	-	TRBJ1-2	CASSRNRGDYGYTF	TGCGCCAGCAGCCGAAATCGGGGGGATTATGGCTACACCTTC
-	TRBV18	15	TRBD1	TRBJ1-6	CASSPKGQENSPLHF	TGTGCCAGCTCACCAAAGGGACAGGAAAATTCACCCCTCCACTTT
once	TRBV19	12	TRBD1	TRBJ1-2	CASTDRSYGYTF	TGTGCCAGTACGGACAGGAGCTATGGCTACACCTTC
-	TRBV18	14	-	TRBJ2-5	CASSRNRDQETQYF	TGTGCCAGCTCACGCAACAGGGATCAAGAGACCCAGTACTTC
-	TRBV5-1	12	-	TRBJ2-7	CASSPGSYEQYF	TGCGCCAGCAGCCCCGGCTCCTACGAGCAGTACTTC
-	TRBV6-4	16	TRBD2	TRBJ2-1	CASSRSTSGGADEQFF	TGTGCCAGCAGCCGCTCGACTAGCGGGGGGGCCGATGAGCAGTTCTTC
-	TRBV6-5	12	-	TRBJ2-3	CASIDYTDTQYF	TGTGCCAGCATCGACTACACAGATACGCAGTATTTT
-	TRBV6-1	14	TRBD2	TRBJ2-7	CASSVGGAIYEQYF	TGTGCCAGCAGTGTCGGGGGGGCCATTTACGAGCAGTACTTC
-	TRBV7-9	17	-	TRBJ1-4	CASSLVGEGTTNEKLFF	TGTGCCAGCAGCTTAGTTGGGGAGGGTACGACTAATGAAAAACTGTTTTTT
-	TRBV7-6	13	-	TRBJ1-1	CASSLSMGAEAFF	TGTGCCAGCAGCTTAAGTATGGGCGCTGAAGCTTTCTTT
-	TRBV7-3	15	TRBD2	TRBJ2-1	CASSLGTSGYNEQFF	TGTGCCAGCAGCTTAGGGACTAGTGGTTACAATGAGCAGTTCTTC
once	TRBV9	18	TRBD2	TRBJ2-1	CASSTGLAGGSSYNEQFF	TGTGCCAGCAGCACGGGACTAGCGGGAGGGAGCTCCTACAATGAGCAGTTCTTC
-	TRBV18	11	-	TRBJ1-1	CASSSNTEAFF	TGTGCCAGCTCATCAAACACTGAAGCTTTCTTT
-	TRBV19	13	TRBD1	TRBJ1-5	CASDRGINQPQHF	TGTGCCAGTGACAGGGGAATCAATCAGCCCCAGCATTTT
once	TRBV19	14	TRBD1	TRBJ2-7	CASNGDRGLGEQYF	TGTGCCAGTAACGGCGACAGGGGGCTGGGTGAGCAGTACTTC
-	TRBV27	17	-	TRBJ1-1	CASSLSPSQRVYTEAFF	TGTGCCAGCAGTTTATCGCCAAGTCAGAGGGTTTACACTGAAGCTTTCTTT
few	TRBV9	18	-	TRBJ2-2	CASSVALSGITNTGELFF	TGTGCCAGCAGCGTAGCGTTGTCGGGAATTACGAACACCGGGGAGCTGTTTTTT
-	TRBV4-3	14	-	TRBJ2-5	CASSQAGLQETQYF	TGCGCCAGCAGCCAAGCAGGTCTACAAGAGACCCAGTACTTC
-	TRBV2	18	-	TRBJ2-1	CASSEWSINYPPDNEQFF	TGTGCCAGCAGTGAATGGTCGATAAACTACCCACCAGACAATGAGCAGTTCTTC
few	TRBV11-2	14	-	TRBJ1-4	CASSTTGFYEKLFF	TGTGCCAGCAGCACTACAGGGTTTTATGAAAAACTGTTTTTT
-	TRBV6-6	12	-	TRBJ2-7	CASSVDISEQYF	TGTGCCAGCAGTGTTGACATTAGCGAGCAGTACTTC
-	TRBV5-5	15	-	TRBJ1-6	CASSLVGDVGSPLHF	TGTGCCAGCAGCTTGGTGGGAGATGTGGGGTCACCCCTCCACTTT
-	TRBV30	15	-	TRBJ1-5	CAWSVPGQDLAPQHF	TGTGCCTGGAGTGTCCCCGGACAAGACTTGGCGCCCCAGCATTTT
-	TRBV4-1	17	TRBD2	TRBJ2-1	CASSHPGLAGGQNEQFF	TGCGCCAGCAGCCACCCGGGACTAGCGGGGGGGCAGAATGAGCAGTTCTTC
once	TRBV5-1	14	TRBD2	TRBJ2-1	CASSLVPSGVFQFF	TGCGCCAGCAGCTTGGTTCCTAGCGGGGTCTTCCAGTTCTTC
once	TRBV2	11	-	TRBJ1-1	CASWRGTEAFF	TGTGCCAGTTGGCGGGGCACTGAAGCTTTCTTT
-	TRBV4-2	15	-	TRBJ2-7	CASSQDLSLAYEQYF	TGTGCCAGCAGCCAAGATCTTTCACTGGCCTACGAGCAGTACTTC
-	TRBV7-3	13	-	TRBJ2-1	CASSLGPFNEQFF	TGTGCCAGCAGCCTGGGGCCTTTCAATGAGCAGTTCTTC
-	TRBV27	16	TRBD2	TRBJ2-1	CASRRALAGGYNEQFF	TGTGCCAGCAGGCGGGCACTAGCGGGGGGATACAATGAGCAGTTCTTC
-	TRBV28	14	TRBD1	TRBJ2-7	CASLRDRGINEQYF	TGTGCCAGCCTCCGGGACAGGGGGATAAACGAGCAGTACTTC
-	TRBV21-1	16	-	TRBJ1-2	CASSANWELQMGGYTF	TGTGCCAGCAGCGCAAACTGGGAGTTACAAATGGGCGGCTACACCTTC
-	TRBV19	15	-	TRBJ1-5	CASSPRTDSNQPQHF	TGTGCCAGTAGTCCCAGGACAGATAGCAATCAGCCCCAGCATTTT
-	TRBV5-6	14	-	TRBJ1-3	CASSFPGSGNTIYF	TGTGCCAGCAGCTTCCCAGGGTCTGGAAACACCATATATTTT